This record covers a single TCR beta chain. Indicated time point: persistent/refractory GD, antithyroid drugs over 5 years with positive TRAb. PBMC RNA was the source of the TCR library. This sample is drawn from a study of regulatory T cells in long-lasting Graves disease. Building the TCR beta libraries relied on iRepertoire HTBI primers, and CDR3 regions underwent Arm-PCR. In TCRdb, the multiplex PCR reads were re-called with MiXCR into one record per CDR3 protein. The sample consists of about 300,000 distinct CDR3 sequences, around 20% of them appearing once. Germline CDR1 LGHDT, CDR2 YNNKEL (reference sequence). Trimming took off 1 base at V and 5 bases at J, with 14 bases between the two ends. CDR3 length: 15 residues.

The genes are TRBV3-1 and TRBJ2-5, with D possibly TRBD2 on 6 matching bases. The receptor's source is a female donor with Graves disease. This sample comprised peripheral blood mononuclear cells (PBMCs), obtained when the disease was refractory, from a patient treated with antithyroid drugs. The CDR3 spells CASSQGLGGSETQYF. DNA for the CDR3: TGTGCCAGCAGCCAAGGATTAGGAGGGAGCGAGACCCAGTACTTC.